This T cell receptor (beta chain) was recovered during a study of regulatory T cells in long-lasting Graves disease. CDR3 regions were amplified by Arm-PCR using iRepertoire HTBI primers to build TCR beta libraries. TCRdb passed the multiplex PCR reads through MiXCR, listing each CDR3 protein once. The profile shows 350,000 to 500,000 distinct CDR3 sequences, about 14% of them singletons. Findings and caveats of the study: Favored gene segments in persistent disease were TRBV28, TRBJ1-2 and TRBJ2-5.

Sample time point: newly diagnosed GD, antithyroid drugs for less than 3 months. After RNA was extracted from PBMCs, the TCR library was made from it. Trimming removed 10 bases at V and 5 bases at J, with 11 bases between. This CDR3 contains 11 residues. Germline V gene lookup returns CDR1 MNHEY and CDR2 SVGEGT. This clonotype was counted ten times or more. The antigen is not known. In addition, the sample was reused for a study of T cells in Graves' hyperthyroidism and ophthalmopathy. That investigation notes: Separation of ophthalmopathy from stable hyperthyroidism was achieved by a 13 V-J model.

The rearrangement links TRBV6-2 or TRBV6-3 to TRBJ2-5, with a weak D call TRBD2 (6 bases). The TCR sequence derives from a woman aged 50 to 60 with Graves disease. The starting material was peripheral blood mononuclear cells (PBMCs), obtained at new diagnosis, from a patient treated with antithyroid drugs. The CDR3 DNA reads TGTGCCACTCCCCGGGGGGAGACCCAGTACTTC. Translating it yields CATPRGETQYF.